One T cell receptor (beta chain) is described in this entry. TCRdb re-called the 5' RACE reads with MiXCR, one entry per CDR3 protein. The sample holds more than 350,000 distinct CDR3 sequences, roughly 21% seen once. V was pared by 1 base and J by 4 bases, with 18 bases of the junction left unmatched. Germline V gene sequence: CDR1 LGHDT, CDR2 YNNKEL (reference sequence). The CDR3 runs 21 residues. This sample is part of a study of T-cell memory formation after mild COVID-19. The chain is built from TRBV3-1 and TRBJ2-3; TRBD2 matches 12 bases. The receptor's source is an adult woman who had mild COVID-19 (a few samples of this study predate the infection). Cell type and time point are not known. The specimen was PBMCs or a T cell subset sorted from them (not recorded which). The CDR3 DNA reads TGTGCCAGCAGCCAAGTGGGTCTAGCGGGGGGGGTTACCTTTAGCGCAGATACGCAGTATTTT. This codes for CASSQVGLAGGVTFSADTQYF.